This T cell receptor (beta chain) was identified in a study of shared clonotypes between healthy human individuals. In the study overall: A donor's plate count was three for CD4 naive and three for CD4 memory; CD8 naive had two and CD8 memory one.

On this clone: Antigen specificity is unknown.

Authors' analysis steps: In the immunoSEQ data, sequences were junction-only and lacked quality scores, so filtering differed. Clones were sequenced by immunoSEQ multiplex PCR, and TCRdb holds only the in-frame ones, with some missing. V and J calls and clone size are as listed in that table; D and trimming were resolved from the DNA. This table holds some 1.1 million clones, roughly 80% found once. Germline assignment: CDR1 LNHDA and CDR2 SQIVND (reference sequence). V shed 3 bases and J shed 0 bases, with 12 bases lying between them. The CDR3 extends over 16 amino acids. Findings of the study overall: Relative to memory subsets, naive subsets generally showed larger estimated richness.

This chain uses TRBV19 with TRBJ2-1; weak D call: TRBD2 (5 bases). The clonotype was recovered from a man younger than 35 in good health. Some clones in this sample may be carry-over from other donors' samples. The sequencing sample was made of memory CD4+ T cells from PBMCs. Subset denoted: CD45RA-negative fraction. The CDR3 here is CASSIDYRASYNEQFF. DNA for the CDR3: TGTGCCAGTAGTATCGACTACCGGGCCTCCTACAATGAGCAGTTCTTC.